These T cell receptor beta chains were read from a single sample in a study of CD8 T cells in Susac syndrome. One entry per CDR3 protein results from TCRdb running MiXCR on the immunoSEQ multiplex PCR reads. Of over 150,000 distinct CDR3 sequences listed, about 96% are singletons. The sample comprised CD4+ T cells from PBMCs. The receptors stem from a human donor with Susac syndrome. The CDR3 runs from the conserved cysteine through the conserved F or W. A D gene is named only where the DNA matches it firmly. Size is omitted from some rows. Given values are once, few, many or a class for expanded clones.

>.|TRBV12-3/TRBV12-4|TRBJ2-7|.
CASSLLNSLGYEQYF
TGTGCCAGCAGTCTCCTGAACTCACTGGGCTACGAGCAGTACTTC
>.|TRBV29-1|TRBJ2-5|TRBD1
CSVQRDRAQETQYF
TGCAGCGTTCAACGAGACAGGGCTCAAGAGACCCAGTACTTC
>.|TRBV12-3/TRBV12-4|TRBJ1-1|TRBD1
CASSFRTGPTGEAFF
TGTGCCAGCAGTTTCCGGACAGGCCCAACCGGTGAAGCTTTCTTT
>.|TRBV5-6|TRBJ2-4|.
CASSLRGAGLENIQYF
TGTGCCAGCAGCTTGAGGGGAGCGGGTCTTGAAAACATTCAGTACTTC
>.|TRBV30|TRBJ2-3|.
CAWSADSDTQYF
TGTGCCTGGAGTGCCGACTCCGATACGCAGTATTTT
>.|TRBV15|TRBJ2-6|.
CATSRVSGPRPGANVLTF
TGTGCCACCAGCAGAGTGTCAGGGCCCCGGCCTGGGGCCAACGTCCTGACTTTC
>.|TRBV7-9|TRBJ2-2|.
CATKGGYGNTGELFF
TGTGCCACCAAAGGGGGATATGGGAACACCGGGGAGCTGTTTTTT
>.|TRBV10-3|TRBJ2-1|TRBD1
CAISEADRGIYNEQFF
TGTGCCATCAGTGAGGCTGACAGGGGGATCTACAATGAGCAGTTCTTC
>.|TRBV9|TRBJ2-1|TRBD2
CASRPGTTSYNEQFF
TGTGCCAGCCGTCCCGGGACTACCTCCTACAATGAGCAGTTCTTC
>.|TRBV6-5|TRBJ1-5|.
CASSYETGQPQHF
TGTGCCAGCAGTTACGAGACGGGTCAGCCCCAGCATTTT
>.|TRBV28|TRBJ1-1|.
CASSFGQTNTEAFF
TGTGCCAGCAGCTTCGGACAGACGAACACTGAAGCTTTCTTT
>once|TRBV15|TRBJ1-1|.
CATSRAPRTEAFF
TGTGCCACCAGCAGAGCCCCCCGTACTGAAGCTTTCTTT
>.|TRBV9|TRBJ2-1|TRBD2
CASSLGLVSYNEQFF
TGTGCCAGCAGCCTGGGACTAGTCTCCTACAATGAGCAGTTCTTC
>.|TRBV20-1|TRBJ1-1|.
CSARERTRNTEAFF
TGCAGTGCTAGGGAAAGGACTCGTAACACTGAAGCTTTCTTT
>.|TRBV27|TRBJ2-7|.
CASSFDTRQYF
TGTGCCAGCAGTTTCGATACGAGGCAGTACTTC
>.|TRBV20-1|TRBJ2-5|.
CSVVLGQETQYF
TGCAGTGTAGTTTTGGGCCAAGAGACCCAGTACTTC
>.|TRBV20-1|TRBJ2-5|.
CSARGLATQQETQYF
TGCAGTGCTAGAGGTCTAGCGACACAGCAAGAGACCCAGTACTTC
>.|TRBV29-1|TRBJ2-3|.
CSTYEPGLSTDTQYF
TGCAGCACATACGAGCCGGGACTGAGCACAGATACGCAGTATTTT
>.|TRBV9|TRBJ1-5|.
CASSVGSGGDQPQHF
TGTGCCAGCAGCGTAGGGTCTGGGGGGGATCAGCCCCAGCATTTT
>.|TRBV7-9|TRBJ2-2|.
CASSFDRNTGELFF
TGTGCCAGCAGCTTCGACAGAAACACCGGGGAGCTGTTTTTT
>.|TRBV20-1|TRBJ1-5|.
CSAREDTNQPQHF
TGCAGTGCTAGAGAGGACACCAATCAGCCCCAGCATTTT
>.|TRBV20-1|TRBJ2-4|TRBD1
CSAAGTGVNIQYF
TGCAGTGCTGCCGGGACAGGGGTGAACATTCAGTACTTC
>few|TRBV30|TRBJ2-1|.
CAWSATGYNEQFF
TGTGCCTGGAGCGCTACGGGCTACAATGAGCAGTTCTTC
>.|TRBV14|TRBJ2-1|TRBD2
CASSHGLADYNEQFF
TGTGCCAGCAGCCACGGACTAGCGGATTACAATGAGCAGTTCTTC
>.|TRBV24-1|TRBJ1-5|.
CATSDTGQPQHF
TGTGCCACCAGTGATACGGGTCAGCCCCAGCATTTT
>.|TRBV30|TRBJ1-5|.
CAWSKGAAGYNQPQHF
TGTGCCTGGAGTAAAGGGGCCGCCGGCTACAATCAGCCCCAGCATTTT
>.|TRBV4-3|TRBJ2-1|.
CASSQEGRLPGEQFF
TGCGCCAGCAGCCAAGAAGGTCGCCTGCCCGGTGAGCAGTTCTTC
>.|TRBV29-1|TRBJ2-3|.
CSIELRARPSTDTQYF
TGCAGCATCGAGCTGAGGGCCCGACCTAGCACAGATACGCAGTATTTT
>.|TRBV11-1|TRBJ2-1|.
CASSLAVGVSYNEQFF
TGTGCCAGCAGCTTAGCCGTCGGGGTCTCCTACAATGAGCAGTTCTTC
>.|TRBV11-2|TRBJ2-2|.
CASSLESSGELFF
TGTGCCAGCAGCTTAGAGTCGAGCGGGGAGCTGTTTTTT
>.|TRBV6-5|TRBJ2-2|.
CASSPHGKATGELFF
TGTGCCAGCAGCCCCCATGGGAAAGCGACCGGGGAGCTGTTTTTT
>.|TRBV29-1|TRBJ1-1|.
CSVEGRAYTEAFF
TGCAGCGTTGAAGGGCGGGCATACACTGAAGCTTTCTTT
>.|TRBV13|TRBJ2-5|.
CASSLGAGTQETQYF
TGTGCCAGCAGCTTGGGCGCGGGGACACAAGAGACCCAGTACTTC
>.|TRBV12-3/TRBV12-4|TRBJ2-1|.
CASCPGGYEQFF
TGTGCCAGCTGCCCTGGGGGCTATGAGCAGTTCTTC
>.|TRBV20-1|TRBJ2-5|.
CSAGGPAKTQYF
TGCAGTGCTGGAGGGCCCGCGAAGACCCAGTACTTC
>.|TRBV7-9|TRBJ2-5|TRBD1
CASLQGAGETQYF
TGTGCCTCTCTTCAGGGGGCTGGAGAGACCCAGTACTTC
>.|TRBV5-4|TRBJ1-2|.
CASSSTRQAYGYTF
TGTGCCAGCAGCTCGACACGACAGGCTTATGGCTACACCTTC
>.|TRBV4-2|TRBJ2-1|.
CASSQVERGEQFF
TGTGCCAGCAGCCAAGTTGAGCGTGGTGAGCAGTTCTTC
>.|TRBV7-8|TRBJ1-1|TRBD1
CASSEDRGIKAFF
TGTGCCAGCAGCGAAGACAGGGGGATAAAGGCTTTCTTT
>.|TRBV7-9|TRBJ2-7|.
CASSWHHFPYEQYF
TGTGCCAGCAGCTGGCACCACTTTCCCTACGAGCAGTACTTC
>.|TRBV30|TRBJ2-7|.
CAWTRTSSTSYEQYF
TGTGCCTGGACCCGGACAAGTTCGACTTCCTACGAGCAGTACTTC
>once|TRBV9|TRBJ2-5|.
CASSVGGREETQYF
TGTGCCAGCAGCGTAGGCGGAAGGGAAGAGACCCAGTACTTC